The 13 T cell receptor beta chains given below trace back to one sample, sequenced in a study of human T cells and chemical hapten exposure. TCRdb itself ran the RACE reads through MiXCR, one entry per CDR3 protein. The table shows more than 300,000 distinct CDR3 sequences, with around 5.5% occurring only once. Time point denoted: pre-sensitization, week 0. The treatment: therapeutic diphenylcyclopropenone sensitization with weekly scalp DPC. The sequencing here drew on whole blood, taken in connection with sensitization to the hapten diphenylcyclopropenone (DPC). The receptors derive from a woman aged 18-29 years with alopecia areata. Some clones in this sample may be carry-over from other donors' samples.

This clonotype was recorded at least ten times. The chain uses TRBV5-1 and TRBJ1-1; the D gene is possibly TRBD1 (5 bases). Germline lookup yields CDR1 SGHRS and CDR2 YFSETQ. The CDR3 totals 13 residues. The V end lost 5 bases, the J end lost 5 bases, and 13 bases lay between the germline ends. The CDR3: CASRGTPGTEAFF. The CDR3 DNA follows: TGCGCCAGCAGGGGGACCCCGGGAACTGAAGCTTTCTTT.

This chain joins TRBV7-2 and TRBJ2-2, with D perhaps matching TRBD2 (7 bases). The CDR3 is made up of 18 amino acids. Germline assignment: CDR1 SGHTA and CDR2 FQGNSA. V dropped 2 bases and J dropped 11 bases, with 27 bases sitting between them. CDR3 amino acids: CASSLRPRGGGTIGELFF. CDR3 in DNA: TGTGCCAGCAGCTTACGCCCTCGAGGGGGGGGGACAATCGGCGAGCTGTTTTTT.

The CDR3 loop is CSARDFSGPTDTQYF. CDR3 sequence (DNA): TGCAGTGCTAGAGATTTTAGCGGGCCCACAGATACGCAGTATTTT. The chain recombines TRBV20-1 with TRBJ2-3; TRBD2 matches 7 bases. In germline, CDR1 is DFQATT, CDR2 SNEGSKA (reference sequence). The V segment lost 0 bases and the J segment 2 bases; nucleotides outside the gene matches: 5. This CDR3 is 15 amino acids long.

There are a few counts of this clonotype. V and J are TRBV4-2 and TRBJ1-2; D gene uncertain. V gave up 2 bases and J gave up 6 bases, with 16 bases separating them. This CDR3 region has 15 residues. CDR1 and CDR2 from the germline V gene are LGHNA and YNFKEQ. The DNA of the CDR3 is TGTGCCAGCAGCCAAAGGGCGGCGGTCCTAGATGGCTACACCTTC. It translates to CASSQRAAVLDGYTF.

This clonotype was counted between two and nine times. The rearrangement uses TRBV5-1 and TRBJ1-2, with a weak D call TRBD1 (5 bases). This CDR3 contains 14 residues. V was shortened by 0 bases and J by 4 bases, with 10 bases between the two germline ends. Germline lookup yields CDR1 SGHRS and CDR2 YFSETQ. The CDR3, as DNA: TGCGCCAGCAGCTTGGGACGGACAACCTATGGCTACACCTTC. This sequence encodes CASSLGRTTYGYTF.

The chain is built from TRBV5-1 and TRBJ2-1; TRBD2 aligns across 9 bases. Unmatched junction bases numbered 7, after V lost 0 bases and J lost 6 bases. Germline V gene sequence: CDR1 SGHRS, CDR2 YFSETQ. This CDR3 region has 16 residues. CDR3 nucleotide sequence: TGCGCCAGCAGCTTGGTGGTAGCGGGGGCCTGCAATGAGCAGTTCTTC. It translates to CASSLVVAGACNEQFF.

This clonotype occurred a few times. The V call is TRBV11-2, the J call TRBJ1-1; no clear D gene. CDR3 length: 15 amino acids. Trimming shortened V by 2 bases and J by 6 bases, and 16 bases separated the two germline ends. Germline values: CDR1 SGHAT, CDR2 FQNNGV. The CDR3 DNA reads as TGTGCCAGCAGCTTACCGGCGAAGCTTGGGTCTGAAGCTTTCTTT. It yields the protein CASSLPAKLGSEAFF.

This clonotype was counted many times. The genes are TRBV10-3 and TRBJ1-3; possible D gene TRBD1, 5 bases. With 5 bases removed from V and 5 bases from J, the gap between germline ends came to 13 bases. The CDR3 length is 14 residues. Germline CDR1 ENHRY, CDR2 SYGVKD. CDR3 coding DNA: TGTGCCATCAGTCGGGAGAAGGGGCGAAACACCATATATTTT. Protein: CAISREKGRNTIYF.

A few counts support this clonotype. The rearrangement links TRBV11-2 to TRBJ2-7; D possibly corresponds to TRBD1 (5 bases). Between the trimmed V and J ends, which lost 1 base and 3 bases, there was a span of 7 bases. CDR3 size: 13 residues. Looked up from germline, CDR1 is SGHAT and CDR2 is FQNNGV. The DNA of the CDR3 is TGTGCCAGCAGCTTAGTAACAGGCTACGAGCAGTACTTC. Amino acids: CASSLVTGYEQYF.

This clonotype was seen repeatedly, ten times or more. The chain is built from TRBV29-1 and TRBJ1-1; no definite D call. The V end was cut by 5 bases, the J end by 0 bases, with 13 bases between. The CDR3 has 14 residues. The germline CDR1 and CDR2 sequences are SQVTM and ANQGSEA. For the CDR3, the DNA is TGCAGCGTTTACTCCATTCACCTGAACACTGAAGCTTTCTTT. Translation gives CSVYSIHLNTEAFF.

J is TRBJ1-3 and V is TRBV4-1, with D unresolved. Trimming pared 5 bases from V and 4 bases from J, leaving 12 bases between. Germline V gene sequence: CDR1 MGHRA, CDR2 YSYEKL. The CDR3 is 14 residues long. CDR3 protein: CASSSPGRGNTIYF. In DNA, the CDR3 is TGCGCCAGCAGCAGTCCGGGCCGCGGAAACACCATATATTTT.

This clonotype was seen at least ten times. This chain connects TRBV25-1 to TRBJ2-4, with TRBD1 matching 7 bases. Germline V gives CDR1 MGHDK, CDR2 SYGVNS. This CDR3 spans 14 amino acids. V lost 7 bases, J lost 9 bases, and 12 bases stayed unmatched. This CDR3 reads CASNRGRFLGIQYF. In nucleotides, the CDR3 is TGTGCCAGCAACAGGGGACGCTTTCTTGGCATTCAGTACTTC. The full variable domain, completed using reference TRBV25-1 and TRBJ2-4, is EADIYQTPRYLVIGTGKKITLECSQTMGHDKMYWYQQDPGMELHLIHYSYGVNSTEKGDLSSESTVSRIRTEHFPLTLESARPSHTSQYLCASNRGRFLGIQYFGAGTRLSVL.

The table lists this clonotype with many counts. J is TRBJ2-7 and V is TRBV28, with 8 bases fitting TRBD1. V lost 4 bases and J lost 2; bases outside the gene matches: 7. From germline, CDR1 is MDHEN and CDR2 SYDVKM. CDR3 length: 15 residues. In DNA, the CDR3 is TGTGCCAGCAGTTCAGAGGGACAGGAGACCTACGAGCAGTACTTC. This codes for CASSSEGQETYEQYF.